This TCR beta chain emerged from a study of blood T cell repertoires in COVID-19. Sequencing was performed with immunoSEQ multiplex PCR; in TCRdb, only in-frame clones are kept and a portion is missing. This sample has about 170,000 clones; roughly 86% occur once, and the top ten carry around 0.6%. V dropped 7 bases and J dropped 0; count of bases not matched to a gene: 8. The CDR3 extends over 18 amino acids. Germline lookup yields CDR1 LNHDA and CDR2 SQIVND (reference sequence). The sequencing input was peripheral blood. J is TRBJ2-4 and V is TRBV19; the match to TRBD2 covers 14 bases. The sequence came from a man aged 60 to 75 with COVID-19, enrolled during active disease. CDR3 nucleotide sequence: TGTGCCAGTACCGAGACTAGCGGGGGGGCAGTAGCCAAAAACATTCAGTACTTC. It encodes CASTETSGGAVAKNIQYF.